The T cell receptor beta chain described here comes from a study of breast tumors, draining lymph nodes, adjacent tissues. Overall study findings and caveats: The lymph node origin of tumor T cells was framed as consistent with a hypothesis, not demonstrated. Tumor repertoires ranked between lymph nodes and nontumor tissue in diversity, with V and J gene preferences. Luminal-like breast cancer showed significantly higher tumor–nontumor repertoire similarity than basal-like.

With 2 bases removed from V and 7 bases from J, the gap between germline ends came to 21 bases. Germline V gene data show CDR1 as MNHEY and CDR2 as SVGEGT. CDR3 size: 16 residues. Samples came from axillary lymph nodes draining the breast cancer. TCRdb ran MiXCR on the multiplex PCR reads and lists one entry per CDR3 protein. Here the sample spans 200,000 to 300,000 distinct CDR3 sequences, under 35% being singletons. This clonotype was counted only a few times. Its cognate antigen is unknown. This clonotype originated in a female donor with breast cancer. Some clones in this sample may be carry-over from other donors' samples. Sequenced input: axillary lymph node tissue. The rearrangement uses TRBV6-2 or TRBV6-3 and TRBJ2-7; maybe TRBD2 (6 bases). Here the CDR3 DNA reads TGTGCCAGCAGTTACGTCAGGGCGGACGCGGGGAGGGAGCAGTACTTC. Amino acid sequence: CASSYVRADAGREQYF.